This T cell receptor (beta chain) was recorded in a study of blood T cell repertoires in COVID-19. Study information: T cells, B-cell-depleted T cells, or PBMCs provided the cDNA or gDNA that served as material.

Measured with immunoSEQ multiplex PCR; TCRdb has only the in-frame clones, and not every one. The table has some 240,000 clones, 87% seen once. CDR1 and CDR2 from the germline V gene are SGHAT and FQNNGV. The CDR3 sequence is 16 residues long. V was pared by 5 bases and J by 4 bases, with 19 bases between. The TCR was taken from a man in his 60s who had recovered from COVID-19. Material for sequencing was peripheral blood. The chain combines TRBV11-2 with TRBJ2-3, with D possibly TRBD2 on 6 matching bases. The CDR3, as DNA: TGTGCCAGCAGCCCGGGGAAGGGGAGGTGGCCAGATACGCAGTATTTT. Translating it yields CASSPGKGRWPDTQYF.